A single sample is the source of the 22 T cell receptor beta chains below, sequenced in a study of cytomegalovirus exposure and HLA in healthy donors. Measured with immunoSEQ multiplex PCR; TCRdb has only the in-frame clones, and not every one. The table has under 250,000 clones, 75% to 95% seen once; the top ten hold around 1%. Sequencing was done on a sample of PBMCs. These receptors were taken from a woman between 18 and 30 years old in good health and CMV-seronegative.

The chain employs TRBV6-5 and TRBJ1-1; no reliable D call. Germline CDR1 and CDR2: MNHEY and SVGAGI. This CDR3 has 13 residues. Trimming stripped 6 bases from V and 8 bases from J, with 16 bases between. CDR3 nucleotide sequence: TGTGCCAGCAGCCCCGGGAGAGTCTTGGAAGCTTTCTTT. Translated: CASSPGRVLEAFF.

V usage is TRBV5-5 and J usage is TRBJ1-5; D perhaps matches TRBD1 (6 bases). V lost 3 bases, J lost 6 bases, and 10 bases lay in between. The CDR3 covers 13 residues. Germline assignment: CDR1 SGHKS and CDR2 YYEKEE (reference sequence). CDR3 sequence reads: CASSSDSGQPQHF. The CDR3 DNA reads TGTGCCAGCAGCTCGGACAGCGGTCAGCCCCAGCATTTT.

V usage is TRBV2 and J usage is TRBJ2-7, with 11 bases matching TRBD2. Germline CDR1 SNHLY, CDR2 FYNNEI. The CDR3 length is 16 residues. V gave up 7 bases and J gave up 7 bases; unmatched junction bases: 15. The CDR3, as DNA: TGTGCCAGCACCGGCGTACTTTCCGGGACTAGCGGAGAGCAGTACTTC. Translating it yields CASTGVLSGTSGEQYF.

This chain connects TRBV10-3 to TRBJ1-6; TRBD1 agrees at 7 bases. V was pared by 3 bases and J by 4 bases, with 3 bases of the junction left unmatched. CDR1 and CDR2 from the germline V gene are ENHRY and SYGVKD. The CDR3 totals 15 residues. Written as DNA, the CDR3 is TGTGCCATCAGTGAAAGGGGGCCATATAATTCACCCCTCCACTTT. This translates into CAISERGPYNSPLHF.

V gene TRBV5-4 combines with J gene TRBJ2-6; D may be TRBD1 (5 bases). From germline, CDR1 is SGHNT and CDR2 YYREEE (reference sequence). Trimming cost V 0 bases and J 3 bases, with 7 bases left between them. The CDR3 length is 15 residues. The CDR3 here is CASSLEGYGANVLTF. DNA for the CDR3: TGTGCCAGCAGCTTGGAGGGGTATGGGGCCAACGTCCTGACTTTC.

The chain carries TRBV12-5 and TRBJ2-6, with D possibly being TRBD2 (6 bases). V gave up 3 bases and J gave up 2 bases, with 20 bases separating them. Germline V gives CDR1 LGHNT, CDR2 FRNRAP. The CDR3 runs 19 residues. CDR3: CASGFEEGRIVPGANVLTF. The CDR3 DNA follows: TGTGCTAGTGGTTTTGAGGAGGGGCGAATAGTCCCTGGGGCCAACGTCCTGACTTTC. The entire variable domain, with the rest obtained from reference TRBV12-5 and TRBJ2-6, is as follows: DARVTQTPRHKVTEMGQEVTMRCQPILGHNTVFWYRQTMMQGLELLAYFRNRAPLDDSGMPKDRFSAEMPDATLATLKIQPSEPRDSAVYFCASGFEEGRIVPGANVLTFGAGSRLTVL.

The genes are TRBV6-4 and TRBJ2-2; tentative D call: TRBD2 (6 bases). CDR1 is MRHNA, CDR2 SNTAGT, per germline. The V and J ends lost 8 bases and 2 bases respectively, with 12 bases between them. The CDR3 runs to 14 residues. In DNA form, the CDR3 reads TGTGCCAGCGCCCTAGCGCTTAACACCGGGGAGCTGTTTTTT. It codes for CASALALNTGELFF.

V is TRBV5-1 and J is TRBJ2-7; D is possibly TRBD1 (6 bases). Germline assignment: CDR1 SGHRS and CDR2 YFSETQ. Trimming took off 3 bases at V and 3 bases at J, with 10 bases between the two ends. The CDR3 is 13 amino acids. The DNA of the CDR3 is TGCGCCAGCAGCTACCGGGACAACTACGAGCAGTACTTC. Protein: CASSYRDNYEQYF.

J is TRBJ2-1 and V is TRBV10-3, with 11 bases lining up with TRBD2. The CDR3 has 18 residues. The junction had 8 bases not matched to a gene; V was cut back by 4 bases and J by 0 bases. Germline lookup yields CDR1 ENHRY and CDR2 SYGVKD. The CDR3 region has the DNA TGTGCCATCAGTGCGAACCTGGGACTAGCGGCCTCCTACAATGAGCAGTTCTTC. This encodes CAISANLGLAASYNEQFF.

V gene TRBV1 combines with J gene TRBJ1-1. TRBV1 is a listed pseudogene. The CDR3 is 14 residues long. Written as DNA, the CDR3 is TGCACCAGCAGCCAAGATTCCTCGAGCACTGAAGCTTTCTTT. This sequence encodes CTSSQDSSSTEAFF.

This sequence joins TRBV6-5 and TRBJ1-3; D unclear. The germline CDR1 and CDR2 sequences are MNHEY and SVGAGI. This CDR3 has 13 residues. V shed 10 bases and J shed 0 bases, with 10 bases lying between them. The CDR3 DNA follows: TGTGCCACTTCGAAACTCTCTGGAAACACCATATATTTT. It translates to CATSKLSGNTIYF.

The V and J genes are TRBV6-1 and TRBJ2-3, with D perhaps matching TRBD2 (6 bases). Germline CDR1 MNHNS, CDR2 SASEGT. Trimming pared 6 bases from V and 4 bases from J, leaving 11 bases between. CDR3 length: 13 residues. The CDR3 loop is CASSGGFPDTQYF. The CDR3 DNA reads TGTGCCAGCAGCGGAGGGTTTCCAGATACGCAGTATTTT.

The chain is built from TRBV27 and TRBJ1-5; D is perhaps TRBD1 (5 bases). The ends were cut back, 4 bases at V and 0 bases at J, with 10 bases in the middle. Germline V gives CDR1 MNHEY, CDR2 SMNVEV (reference sequence). The CDR3 runs to 15 residues. CDR3 bases: TGTGCCAGCAGTTCCCGGACAACTAGCAATCAGCCCCAGCATTTT. Amino acids: CASSSRTTSNQPQHF.

This clone was recorded only once. The V call is TRBV5-1, the J call TRBJ2-3; D gene unclear. This CDR3 is 12 amino acids long. V was pared by 2 bases and J by 6 bases, with 7 bases between. Germline CDR1 reads SGHRS; CDR2 reads YFSETQ. DNA for the CDR3: TGCGCCAGCAGCTTTCAGTCGGATACGCAGTATTTT. The encoded protein is CASSFQSDTQYF. Filled out from reference TRBV5-1 and TRBJ2-3, the complete variable domain reads KAGVTQTPRYLIKTRGQQVTLSCSPISGHRSVSWYQQTPGQGLQFLFEYFSETQRNKGNFPGRFSGRQFSNSRSEMNVSTLELGDSALYLCASSFQSDTQYFGPGTRLTVL.

The CDR3 sequence: CASSESVPGGPGELFF. The CDR3 coding sequence is TGCGCCAGCAGTGAGTCGGTGCCAGGGGGGCCCGGGGAGCTGTTTTTT. The rearrangement uses TRBV10-1 and TRBJ2-2; D may be TRBD1 (7 bases). Germline lookup yields CDR1 WNHNN and CDR2 SYGVQD (reference sequence). V was shortened by 0 bases and J by 6 bases, with 14 bases between the two germline ends. There are 16 residues in the CDR3.

The genes are TRBV7-3 and TRBJ1-1; tentative D call: TRBD1 (5 bases). CDR1 is SGHTA and CDR2 is FQGTGA in the germline V gene. This CDR3 has 14 amino acids. Trimming stripped 5 bases from V and 0 bases from J, with 10 bases between. This CDR3 reads CASSPSGMNTEAFF. CDR3 in DNA: TGTGCCAGCAGCCCTTCAGGGATGAACACTGAAGCTTTCTTT.

This chain links TRBV6-1 with TRBJ2-5; 9 bases line up with TRBD1. CDR1 and CDR2 (germline): MNHNS, SASEGT. V lost 4 bases and J lost 5; bases outside the gene matches: 11. This CDR3 region has 16 residues. This CDR3 reads CASSVVQGALGETQYF. In nucleotides, the CDR3 is TGTGCCAGCAGTGTTGTACAGGGGGCGTTGGGGGAGACCCAGTACTTC.

This chain connects TRBV5-1 to TRBJ2-5, with D unclear. V lost 1 base, J lost 5 bases, and 9 bases lay in between. The CDR3 is 13 residues long. From germline, CDR1 is SGHRS and CDR2 YFSETQ. CDR3 sequence: CASSLTLGETQYF. CDR3 nucleotide sequence: TGCGCCAGCAGCTTGACGTTGGGCGAGACCCAGTACTTC.

J is TRBJ2-7 and V is TRBV5-1; weak D call: TRBD1 (5 bases). The CDR3 runs 16 residues. V was pared by 0 bases and J by 4 bases, with 17 bases between. Germline CDR1 reads SGHRS; CDR2 reads YFSETQ. The CDR3 DNA sequence: TGCGCCAGCAGCTTGGGCCCCTGGTTGACAGTGTACGAGCAGTACTTC. Protein: CASSLGPWLTVYEQYF. Variable domain in full (rest from reference TRBV5-1 and TRBJ2-7): KAGVTQTPRYLIKTRGQQVTLSCSPISGHRSVSWYQQTPGQGLQFLFEYFSETQRNKGNFPGRFSGRQFSNSRSEMNVSTLELGDSALYLCASSLGPWLTVYEQYFGPGTRLTVT.

The chain combines TRBV9 with TRBJ1-1; D is unresolved. The V gene lost 0 bases and the J gene lost 1 base, with 13 bases spanning the gap. CDR3 length equals 16 residues. Germline lookup yields CDR1 SGDLS and CDR2 YYNGEE. The CDR3 sequence is CASSVGISEGNTEAFF. The CDR3 region has the DNA TGTGCCAGCAGCGTAGGCATAAGTGAGGGGAACACTGAAGCTTTCTTT.

This clone has more than one count but fewer than ten. The CDR3 DNA sequence: TGCGCCAGCAGCGTAGCGGGAGGTGGTCCCTACGAGCAGTACTTC. Its protein is CASSVAGGGPYEQYF. This chain connects TRBV10-2 to TRBJ2-7; 10 bases map to TRBD2. V lost 6 bases and J lost 2; bases outside the gene matches: 7. The CDR3 loop spans 15 amino acids. CDR1 and CDR2 from the germline V gene are WSHSY and SAAADI.

The chain couples TRBV11-3 to TRBJ1-3, with D possibly matching TRBD1 (6 bases). Per the germline V gene, CDR1 is SGHNT and CDR2 is YENEEA. This CDR3 spans 15 amino acids. Trimming took off 5 bases at V and 0 bases at J, with 11 bases between the two ends. The CDR3 spells CASSLRGTSGNTIYF. Written as DNA, the CDR3 is TGTGCCAGCAGCCTGAGGGGGACCTCTGGAAACACCATATATTTT.